This record covers a single T cell receptor beta chain. The antigen is not known. This sample stems from a study of T cell responses to AZD1222 COVID-19 vaccine. Germline loops: CDR1 LNHNV, CDR2 YYDKDF (reference sequence). V was pared by 4 bases and J by 1 base, with 13 bases between. There are 15 residues in the CDR3. Whole-study findings and limits: Clonal diversity was possibly underestimated, and white British individuals and females predominated among donors.

This table comes from immunoSEQ multiplex PCR, and its TCRdb copy is limited to in-frame clones, with some not included. Among about 100,000 clones, 92% were seen once, and the ten largest hold roughly 8.9%. Source: peripheral blood, taken 28 days after the second AZD1222 dose. The TCR originated in an adult who received the AZD1222 COVID-19 vaccine. The V and J genes are TRBV15 and TRBJ2-5; the D is unclear. The chain's CDR3 is CATSKGRLFQETQYF. The CDR3 coding sequence is TGTGCCACCAGCAAAGGTCGCCTCTTCCAAGAGACCCAGTACTTC.